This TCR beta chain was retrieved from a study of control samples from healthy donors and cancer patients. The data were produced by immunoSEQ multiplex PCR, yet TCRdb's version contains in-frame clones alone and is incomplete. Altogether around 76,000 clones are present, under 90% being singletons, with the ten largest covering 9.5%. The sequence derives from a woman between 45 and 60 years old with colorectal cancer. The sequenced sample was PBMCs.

The CDR3: CASSPGKTGLTEAFF. The CDR3 DNA reads TGTGCCAGCTCACCAGGGAAGACAGGGCTCACTGAAGCTTTCTTT. The chain combines TRBV18 with TRBJ1-1; 7 nucleotides align to TRBD1. Germline lookup yields CDR1 KGHSH and CDR2 LQKENI. V shed 2 bases and J 4 bases; nucleotides not matched to a gene: 7. The CDR3 is 15 residues long.